Each of the 2 T cell receptor beta chains below was sequenced from the same sample in a study of control samples from healthy donors and cancer patients. Profiling relied on immunoSEQ multiplex PCR, and the TCRdb table lists in-frame clones only, not all of them. Among just under 100,000 clones listed, over 85% were seen once. Material: blood. The receptors here all came from a man between 18 and 35 years old in good health.

The table lists this clone with a count of one. The genes are TRBV3-1 (or the pseudogene TRBV3-2) and TRBJ2-3; D is unclear. The V and J ends lost 4 bases and 4 bases respectively, with 12 bases between them. The germline CDR1 and CDR2 sequences are LGHDT and YNNKEL (reference sequence). The CDR3 length is 14 residues. CDR3 in DNA: TGTGCCAGCAGCCGAGGACCCTCCCCAGATACGCAGTATTTT. This codes for CASSRGPSPDTQYF.

This chain joins TRBV4-2 and TRBJ1-1; perhaps TRBD1 as D (6 bases). The V and J ends lost 1 base and 1 base respectively, with 10 bases between them. The V gene's germline CDR1 is LGHNA and CDR2 YNFKEQ. The CDR3 sequence is 15 residues long. CDR3 sequence reads: CASSQGRTANTEAFF. CDR3 sequence (DNA): TGTGCCAGCAGCCAAGGGAGGACAGCGAACACTGAAGCTTTCTTT.